The sequence of this T cell receptor beta chain was determined in a study of blood T cells in healthy people across ages. Trimming shortened V by 3 bases and J by 4 bases, and 11 bases separated the two germline ends. CDR1 is SGHTA, CDR2 FQGNSA, per germline. The CDR3 sequence is 14 residues long. Study conclusions and caveats: PBMCs were not sorted, which prevented a conclusive comparison of naive versus antigen-experienced cells. It was held that diversity estimates obtained from one million T cells represented underestimates.

With a J-beta primer mix and a sample-barcoded 5' primer, a second PCR ran roughly 6 to 11 cycles. TCRdb used MiXCR to reprocess the 5' RACE reads, holding one entry per CDR3 protein. The sample contains 1.5 million to 1.8 million distinct CDR3 sequences, 42% of which appear only once. This clonotype was counted between two and nine times. Its antigen is undetermined. The chain is built from TRBV7-2 and TRBJ2-3; D may be TRBD1 (5 bases). The receptor was isolated from a woman under 30 in good health. The sample taken for sequencing was blood. The CDR3 DNA reads as TGTGCCAGCAGCTTGGTGGGGCCTCCAGATACGCAGTATTTT. Translated, it gives CASSLVGPPDTQYF.